A selection of T cell receptor beta chains follows, all from one sample in a study of OX40 agonist ivuxolimab in advanced cancers. Profiled with immunoSEQ multiplex PCR; TCRdb holds only in-frame clones, not every one. This sample has under 110,000 clones; 90% occur once, and the top ten carry 0.48%. Here the sequenced sample was CD4+ or CD8+ T cells sorted from blood, taken in a trial of the OX40 agonist ivuxolimab. All receptors derive from an adult with an advanced solid tumor such as melanoma, head and neck, liver or kidney cancer. The CDR3 runs from the conserved cysteine through the conserved F or W. A D gene is named only where the DNA matches it firmly. Clone size is shown for a subset of rows, as once, few, many or a class of expanded clone.

>.|.|TRBJ1-6|TRBV7-8
TGTGCCAGCAGCCGCGATAATTCACCCCTCCACTTT
CASSRDNSPLHF
>.|.|TRBJ1-2|TRBV7-8
TGTGCCAGCAGCTTAGCGGCGGATGGCTACACCTTC
CASSLAADGYTF
>.|TRBD1|TRBJ1-4|TRBV10-3
TGTGCCATCAGTGAGTCTAAGGGACAGGGGATTTCGAGTGAAAAACTGTTTTTT
CAISESKGQGISSEKLFF
>once|TRBD1|TRBJ2-2|TRBV14
TGTGCCAGCAGTCGAACTACAGGGGTGATTGCCGGGGAGCTGTTTTTT
CASSRTTGVIAGELFF
>.|TRBD2|TRBJ2-7|TRBV5-3
TGTGCCAGAAGCTTGGCCCGGACTAGCGGGGGTCCCTCCTACGAGCAGTACTTC
CARSLARTSGGPSYEQYF
>.|.|TRBJ2-1|TRBV18
TGTGCCAGCTCACCAGAGCTAGACAATGAGCAGTTCTTC
CASSPELDNEQFF
>.|.|TRBJ2-7|TRBV7-2
TGTGCCAGCAGCCAAGGGTTGGGGGCCCCCGAGCAGTACTTC
CASSQGLGAPEQYF
>.|.|TRBJ1-1|TRBV7-2
TGTGCCAGCAGCTTCGGGGGGCGGACTGAAGCTTTCTTT
CASSFGGRTEAFF
>.|.|TRBJ1-5|TRBV7-2
TGTGCCAGCAGCTTCAGTTCCACTATCAATCAGCCCCAGCATTTT
CASSFSSTINQPQHF
>.|.|TRBJ1-3|TRBV6-6
TGTGCCAGCAGTTACTCGAGGAGAAACTCTGGAAACACCATATATTTT
CASSYSRRNSGNTIYF
>.|.|TRBJ1-5|TRBV6-1
TGTGCCAGCAGTGAAAAAGAGACGCCCCGTAGCAATCAGCCCCAGCATTTT
CASSEKETPRSNQPQHF
>.|.|TRBJ2-4|TRBV9
TGTGCCAGCAGCCGTATGGGGGAGGCCATTCAGTACTTC
CASSRMGEAIQYF
>.|.|TRBJ1-2|TRBV5-1
TGCGCCAGCAGCATTGGACAGTCTAACTATGGCTACACCTTC
CASSIGQSNYGYTF
>.|.|TRBJ1-5|TRBV18
TGTGCCAGCTCACCAGGAGGGAGTCAGCCCCAGCATTTT
CASSPGGSQPQHF
>.|TRBD1|TRBJ2-7|TRBV5-4
TGTGCCAGCAGCGTGGGACAGGGGGTTACCTACGAGCAGTACTTC
CASSVGQGVTYEQYF
>once|.|TRBJ1-1|TRBV4-1
TGCGCCAGCAGCCTCCTTCGAGAAGGAGAAGCTTTCTTT
CASSLLREGEAFF
>.|TRBD1|TRBJ1-1|TRBV11-2
TGTGCCAGCAGCGAAGACAGGGGTCGTGAAGCTTTCTTT
CASSEDRGREAFF
>.|TRBD1|TRBJ2-7|TRBV2
TGTGCCAGCAGTGCCGGACAGGGTCCAAACGAGCAGTACTTC
CASSAGQGPNEQYF
>.|TRBD1|TRBJ2-5|TRBV27
TGTGCCAGCAGTTTAAATGGACAGGGCGGCTATGAGACCCAGTACTTC
CASSLNGQGGYETQYF
>.|.|TRBJ2-3|TRBV12-5
TGTGCTAGTGGGGGGGCCGCAGATACGCAGTATTTT
CASGGAADTQYF
>.|.|TRBJ2-2|TRBV7-2
TGTGCCAGCAGCCAGGACACCACCGGGGAGCTGTTTTTT
CASSQDTTGELFF
>.|.|TRBJ2-5|TRBV2
TGTGCCAGCATCCTGGGCAGGGCCCAAGAGACCCAGTACTTC
CASILGRAQETQYF
>.|TRBD2|TRBJ2-2|TRBV4-2
TGTGCCAGCAGCCAACTCCCCCTAGCGGGGGGGACCGGGGAGCTGTTTTTT
CASSQLPLAGGTGELFF
>.|.|TRBJ1-1|TRBV7-2
TGTGCCAGCAGCTTAGGACAGAGGAACACTGAAGCTTTCTTT
CASSLGQRNTEAFF
>once|.|TRBJ1-5|TRBV11-2
TGTGCCAGCAGCTTAGTCGAGGATCAGCCCCAGCATTTT
CASSLVEDQPQHF
>.|.|TRBJ1-2|TRBV7-2
TGTGCCAGCAGCTTAGGCCCAGGGAGAGGGAATGGCTACACCTTC
CASSLGPGRGNGYTF
>.|.|TRBJ2-2|TRBV6-1
TGTGCCAGCTCGAACTTTGGCACCGGGGAGCTGTTTTTT
CASSNFGTGELFF
>once|TRBD1|TRBJ2-7|TRBV7-9
TGTGCCAGCAGCTCGGGACAGGGGGCCTACGAGCAGTACTTC
CASSSGQGAYEQYF
>few|.|TRBJ1-6|TRBV20-1
TGCAGTGCTAAGGATGGTTCACCCCTCCACTTT
CSAKDGSPLHF
>.|.|TRBJ1-5|TRBV7-3
TGTGCCAGCAGCGGGACACGGACATATAGCAATCAGCCCCAGCATTTT
CASSGTRTYSNQPQHF
>.|.|TRBJ2-5|TRBV5-8
TGTGCCAGCCTCCTGGAGACAGGCCAAGAGACCCAGTACTTC
CASLLETGQETQYF
>.|TRBD1|TRBJ1-2|TRBV6-5
TGTGCCAGCAGGTTAAGGACAGGGGAGGGCTACACCTTC
CASRLRTGEGYTF
>.|.|TRBJ1-1|TRBV19
TGTGCCAGTAGGCGGACAGTGAACACTGAAGCTTTCTTT
CASRRTVNTEAFF
>.|TRBD1|TRBJ2-7|TRBV7-2
TGTGCCAGCAGCTTATCGGGACAGTCCTACGAGCAGTACTTC
CASSLSGQSYEQYF
>once|TRBD2|TRBJ2-1|TRBV7-2
TGTGCCAGCAGCTTTGGACTAGCGGGGGGTTACAATGAGCAGTTCTTC
CASSFGLAGGYNEQFF
>.|TRBD2|TRBJ2-3|TRBV9
TGTGCCAGCAGCCCTCGAGGAGCGGGGACCCCAGATACGCAGTATTTT
CASSPRGAGTPDTQYF
>.|.|TRBJ1-4|TRBV4-2
TGTGCCAGCAGCCAGACAGGCTTAACGGAAAAACTGTTTTTT
CASSQTGLTEKLFF
>.|.|TRBJ1-2|TRBV29-1
TGCAGCGTTGATTTAGGACAGCCCTTTTATGGCTACACCTTC
CSVDLGQPFYGYTF
>.|.|TRBJ1-2|TRBV10-3
TGTGCCATCAGTGAGAGAGGGGACTATGGCTACACCTTC
CAISERGDYGYTF
>.|.|TRBJ1-6|TRBV2
TGTGCCAGGAGCGAACGGACCTCCTATAATTCACCCCTCCACTTT
CARSERTSYNSPLHF
>.|TRBD1|TRBJ1-2|TRBV28
TGTGCCAGCAGTCCCGGCGGGACAGCCTCCTATGGCTACACCTTC
CASSPGGTASYGYTF
>.|.|TRBJ2-2|TRBV10-3
TGTGCCATCAGAAGGTGGGGAGGTAACGCGAACACCGGGGAGCTGTTTTTT
CAIRRWGGNANTGELFF
>.|.|TRBJ1-1|TRBV4-1
TGCGCCAGCAGCCAAGTTAACGCAAGGGGGTCCGACACTGAAGCTTTCTTT
CASSQVNARGSDTEAFF
>.|TRBD1|TRBJ2-7|TRBV19
TGTGCCAGTAGTGAGACAGGGGCGCAATCCTACGAGCAGTACTTC
CASSETGAQSYEQYF
>once|TRBD2|TRBJ2-5|TRBV7-2
TGTGCCAGCAGCTTAGCGGAAGGCGGGGGTTTAGAGACCCAGTACTTC
CASSLAEGGGLETQYF
>.|TRBD1|TRBJ1-5|TRBV19
TGTGCCAGTTCGTTACAGGGGGACAATCAGCCCCAGCATTTT
CASSLQGDNQPQHF
>.|.|TRBJ1-5|TRBV28
TGTGCCAGCAGAAGGGAGGGGGGTAGCAATCAGCCCCAGCATTTT
CASRREGGSNQPQHF
>.|.|TRBJ2-6|TRBV7-2
TGTGCCAGCAGCCCGTGGATCTCTGGGGCCAACGTCCTGACTTTC
CASSPWISGANVLTF
>few|.|TRBJ2-5|TRBV9
TGTGCCAGCAACGCACGGGGGGCTGGGGAGACCCAGTACTTC
CASNARGAGETQYF
>.|.|TRBJ1-2|TRBV19
TGTGCCAGTAGTATAGATAGAGACGGAAACTATGGCTACACCTTC
CASSIDRDGNYGYTF
>.|.|TRBJ1-4|TRBV14
TGTGCCAGCAGCCAAGATGTTACGGGAAAACTGTTTTTT
CASSQDVTGKLFF
>.|TRBD2|TRBJ2-3|TRBV5-1
TGCGCCAGCTTCCAGACTAGCGCCTACACAGATACGCAGTATTTT
CASFQTSAYTDTQYF
>.|TRBD1|TRBJ1-4|TRBV27
TGTGCCAGCAGTCCTGGGGACAGGGATACCGAAAAACTGTTTTTT
CASSPGDRDTEKLFF
>.|.|TRBJ2-1|TRBV18
TGTGCCAGCTCCCTGGGCCCCGCGCTTAATGAGCAGTTCTTC
CASSLGPALNEQFF
>.|TRBD1|TRBJ1-3|TRBV9
TGTGCCAGCAGCGAGAGGACAGGGCTAGGAAACACCATATATTTT
CASSERTGLGNTIYF
>few|.|TRBJ2-4|TRBV29-1
TGCAGCGTCCCACTAGGTGGGGCCAAAAACATTCAGTACTTC
CSVPLGGAKNIQYF